Below are 14 T cell receptor beta chains sequenced from a single sample in a study of blood T cell repertoires in COVID-19. Here immunoSEQ multiplex PCR was the method, and the copy in TCRdb shows in-frame clones only, minus some. The sample yields around 96,000 clones, roughly 96% seen once. Specimen: peripheral blood. These receptors all stem from a human donor with active COVID-19. The donor label of this sample is uncertain.

This clone was recorded once. The rearrangement links TRBV10-3 to TRBJ2-7; the match to TRBD1 covers 10 bases. CDR1 and CDR2 from the germline V gene are ENHRY and SYGVKD. After removal of 5 bases from V and 3 bases from J, the junction contained 7 bases not matched to a gene. This CDR3 comprises 15 residues. DNA for the CDR3: TGTGCCATCAGTCCCGGGACAGGGGTCTACTACGAGCAGTACTTC. It translates to CAISPGTGVYYEQYF.

The chain recombines TRBV6-5 with TRBJ2-1; a possible D gene is TRBD1 (6 bases). Trimming pared 5 bases from V and 7 bases from J, leaving 15 bases between. The CDR3 runs 14 residues. Germline-derived CDR1 and CDR2 are MNHEY and SVGAGI. CDR3 nucleotides: TGTGCCAGCAGTCCCCTCACAGGGAATAATGAGCAGTTCTTC. Translation gives CASSPLTGNNEQFF.

The chain uses TRBV7-9 and TRBJ2-5; D may be TRBD2 (6 bases). Trimming left V 5 bases short and J 2 bases short, with 12 bases between. The CDR3 covers 14 residues. Germline CDR1 and CDR2: SEHNR and FQNEAQ (reference sequence). CDR3 sequence: CASSLLDYQETQYF. For the CDR3, the DNA is TGTGCCAGCAGCCTTCTGGACTATCAAGAGACCCAGTACTTC.

The chain is built from TRBV18 and TRBJ1-4, with a tentative D call TRBD1 (5 bases). Germline V CDR1 and CDR2: KGHSH, LQKENI. This CDR3 has 14 residues. Trimming stripped 3 bases from V and 7 bases from J, with 12 bases between. The CDR3 loop reads CASSPAPQGEKLFF. The CDR3 DNA follows: TGTGCCAGCTCACCGGCACCCCAGGGTGAAAAACTGTTTTTT.

The V call is TRBV4-2, the J call TRBJ2-7, with D possibly TRBD2 on 5 matching bases. CDR1 LGHNA and CDR2 YNFKEQ come from the germline V gene. V lost 1 base, J lost 1 base, and 8 bases lay in between. CDR3 length: 14 amino acids. The CDR3 DNA sequence: TGTGCCAGCAGCCAAGCGGGGAAATCCTACGAGCAGTACTTC. Its translation: CASSQAGKSYEQYF.

The chain carries TRBV5-1 and TRBJ1-3; TRBD1 matches 8 bases. Looked up from germline, CDR1 is SGHRS and CDR2 is YFSETQ. CDR3 length: 14 amino acids. Trimming took 4 bases from V and 4 from J; bases not matched to a gene: 4. CDR3 sequence (DNA): TGCGCCAGCAGCCCGGGACAGGAGGGAAACACCATATATTTT. It encodes CASSPGQEGNTIYF.

The rearrangement links TRBV9 to TRBJ1-1; D may be TRBD1 (6 bases). The CDR3 extends over 16 amino acids. V lost 0 bases and J 3 bases, leaving 15 bases between the germline ends. Germline assignment: CDR1 SGDLS and CDR2 YYNGEE. This chain's CDR3 is CASSVAGGGSDTEAFF. In nucleotides, the CDR3 is TGTGCCAGCAGCGTAGCTGGGGGCGGATCGGACACTGAAGCTTTCTTT. Combining the CDR3 with reference TRBV9 and TRBJ1-1 gives the whole variable domain DSGVTQTPKHLITATGQRVTLRCSPRSGDLSVYWYQQSLDQGLQFLIQYYNGEERAKGNILERFSAQQFPDLHSELNLSSLELGDSALYFCASSVAGGGSDTEAFFGQGTRLTVV.

The table lists this clone with a count of one. Other DNA sequences of this sample code for an identical CDR3. This chain uses TRBV14 with TRBJ1-1; possible D gene TRBD1, 5 bases. The V and J ends lost 3 bases and 6 bases respectively, with 11 bases between them. The CDR3 totals 13 residues. Germline loops: CDR1 SGHDN, CDR2 FVKESK. This CDR3 is CASSHLGGSEAFF. CDR3 DNA sequence: TGTGCCAGCAGCCACCTTGGGGGGTCTGAAGCTTTCTTT. The full variable domain, rest sourced from reference TRBV14 and TRBJ1-1, is EAGVTQFPSHSVIEKGQTVTLRCDPISGHDNLYWYRRVMGKEIKFLLHFVKESKQDESGMPNNRFLAERTGGTYSTLKVQPAELEDSGVYFCASSHLGGSEAFFGQGTRLTVV.

The chain has TRBV29-1 and TRBJ2-3, with 8 bases aligning to TRBD1. The ends lost 6 bases at V and 6 bases at J; junction bases unmatched: 8. CDR3 length equals 13 residues. From germline, CDR1 is SQVTM and CDR2 ANQGSEA. DNA of the CDR3: TGCAGCGTCGGACAGGGTTTGGGTGATACGCAGTATTTT. Amino acid sequence: CSVGQGLGDTQYF.

The chain carries TRBV14 and TRBJ2-6; 9 bases line up with TRBD2. V lost 4 bases and J lost 0; bases outside the gene matches: 10. The germline V gene has CDR1 SGHDN and CDR2 FVKESK. The CDR3 loop spans 19 amino acids. CDR3 sequence (DNA): TGTGCCAGCAGCCGCATGACTAGCGGACGGGGCTCTGGGGCCAACGTCCTGACTTTC. This gives the protein CASSRMTSGRGSGANVLTF.

The V and J genes are TRBV11-1 and TRBJ2-5; 12 bases agree with TRBD1. The CDR3 contains 15 residues. CDR1 is SGHAT and CDR2 is FQDESV in the germline V gene (reference sequence). V trimming: 0 bases; J trimming: 10 bases; junction bases outside the gene matches: 6. The CDR3 protein is CASSLAGTGGANQYF. CDR3 in DNA: TGTGCCAGCAGCTTAGCCGGGACAGGGGGCGCGAACCAGTACTTC.

The chain has TRBV6-5 and TRBJ2-7, with D tentatively TRBD1 (5 bases). V was trimmed by 8 bases and J by 7 bases, leaving 18 bases between them. The V gene's germline CDR1 is MNHEY and CDR2 SVGAGI. The CDR3 length is 13 residues. The CDR3 coding sequence is TGTGCCAGCGCTCTTCACAGGAAGGGGGAGCAGTACTTC. Residues: CASALHRKGEQYF.

The genes are TRBV15 and TRBJ1-4; 12 bases match TRBD1. This CDR3 is built from 19 residues. Germline assignment: CDR1 LNHNV and CDR2 YYDKDF (reference sequence). The J segment lost 0 bases and the V segment lost 2 bases, leaving 7 bases of the junction unmatched. This CDR3 reads CATSRPGTGGVATNEKLFF. In nucleotides, the CDR3 is TGTGCCACCAGCAGACCCGGGACAGGGGGCGTTGCAACTAATGAAAAACTGTTTTTT.

The V gene is TRBV4-1, the J gene TRBJ1-5; a weak D match, TRBD1 (6 bases). Germline loops: CDR1 MGHRA, CDR2 YSYEKL. V dropped 3 bases and J dropped 4 bases, with 7 bases sitting between them. CDR3 length: 13 residues. CDR3 sequence reads: CASSHDRNQPQHF. In DNA, the CDR3 is TGCGCCAGCAGCCACGACAGGAATCAGCCCCAGCATTTT.